This T cell receptor (beta chain) was observed in a study of human T cells and chemical hapten exposure (dated by TCRdb to the early 2020s). In the study overall: For sensitization, 2% DPC in acetone was applied to a 2 cm by 2 cm area of upper inner arm skin. Blood was sampled from patients pre-sensitization (week 0) and at 2, 6 and about 24 weeks after DPC sensitization. Throughout the study period of 20 to 30 weeks, patients also received therapeutic DPC doses to the scalp every week. Most of the patients in the cohort were female, and the cohort covered alopecia areata with under or over 50% scalp involvement, alopecia totalis and alopecia universalis. Patch testing was done on the upper back using Finn chambers containing 0.01% DPC, and results were scored after 6 days according to International Contact Dermatitis Research Group standards. Approximately 28 alopecia patients gave blood for TCR sequencing at one to four time points (pre-sensitization, 2, 6 and 24 weeks). Peripheral blood TCR repertoire changes were tracked in vivo in alopecia patients during primary and secondary sensitization to the hapten diphenylcyclopropenone (DPC). The libraries were sequenced as a pool, and the TCR yield per sample differed mostly because of small variations in library volumes within the pool.

This clonotype was seen only a few times. No cognate antigen has been identified for it. It has no much larger one-base neighbor in the sample; base qualities were not kept. Study-wide conclusions, independent of this receptor: Significantly more large CDR3 similarity clusters were formed by expanded TCRs than by pre-sensitization or healthy control sets, consistent with antigen-driven responses. Patch test score correlated positively with the number of PT1 expanded TCRs, reaching significance at thresholds 8, 16 and 32 but not at 4. Repeated subsampling changed both the strength of the expansion versus patch-test correlation and the threshold at which that correlation became significant. All patients had alopecia, a presumed autoimmune disease, so their immune response might differ from that of healthy individuals. The number of TCRs above 1 in 1000 frequency did not change with DPC sensitization; there was no evidence of global repertoire structure alterations.

Including cysteine and phenylalanine, the CDR3 has 15 amino acids. The kept DNA is CDR3 alone, 45 bases in frame from the first base. Trimming takes 0 bases from V and 7 bases from J, and the germline ends sit 10 bases apart. The germline V gene gives CDR1 as KGHSH and CDR2 as LQKENI. The meaning of the sample's time point label: pre-sensitization, week 0. In the paper's terms, the treatment or condition label means: therapeutic diphenylcyclopropenone sensitization with weekly scalp DPC. At each patch-test visit, blood was drawn before the patch test was applied. Eligible patients were aged 18 to 70, diagnosed with alopecia, deemed suitable for DPC therapy, and excluded if pregnant. Total RNA was extracted from unfractionated whole blood that had been collected in Tempus Blood RNA tubes. To prepare the library, RACE was applied. Reads for this sample came from a NextSeq 500. During library preparation, unique molecular identifiers were attached to individual cDNA molecules so that TCRs could be counted quantitatively and reproducibly. For every blood RNA sample, sequencing covered both the TCR alpha and TCR beta chains. Processing in the source paper ran as follows. Samples had a median of 95,638 TCRs, with a range from roughly 23,224 to 750,000. V, J and CDR3 annotation of the TCR reads was performed with the Decombinator software suite. For PS versus PT1 abundance plots, all samples were subsampled to the same number of TCRs (28,000). Expanded TCRs were defined as absent before sensitization and observed at least eight times at the 2-week time point. TCRdb reanalyzed the raw reads on its own, using fastp at Q25 for trimming and MiXCR for clone calling, and kept in-frame beta chains. Rows with one shared CDR3 protein collapse into an entry with the most common genes and DNA. None of the V and J calls come from the authors' own analysis; TCRdb made them. In all, the sample holds about 250,000 distinct CDR3 sequences, and around 7.3% of those were seen once. Jointly, the top ten make up about 1.2% of the sample.

Recombination joined TRBV18 with TRBJ1-6; the D gene lacks a confident call. The source material was whole blood, sampled in connection with sensitization to the hapten diphenylcyclopropenone (DPC). The receptor was derived from a man between 18 and 29 years old with alopecia areata. Some clones in this sample may be carry-over from other donors' samples. The CDR3 region has the sequence CASSPPSTVNSPLHF. The nucleotide sequence reads TGTGCCAGCTCACCACCGTCTACAGTGAATTCACCCCTCCACTTT.